The 21 T cell receptor beta chains listed next were all sequenced from one sample in a study of CD8 T cells in ankylosing spondylitis. Study-wide findings and caveats: Made up of eight or nine highly homologous variants, a TCR beta motif appeared characteristic of ankylosing spondylitis blood.

TCRdb used MiXCR to reprocess the 5' RACE reads, holding one entry per CDR3 protein. The repertoire consists of some 840,000 distinct CDR3 sequences, with roughly 12% occurring once and the leading ten covering approximately 0.51%. No antigen is known for these receptors. The source material was blood, either unsorted or a sorted T cell fraction (not recorded which). The origin of the receptors is a male donor with ankylosing spondylitis.

In the case of this clonotype: It may be a read error: a sequence one base away is much more abundant. This rearrangement joins TRBV18 to TRBJ2-1; D perhaps matches TRBD1 (6 bases). CDR1 is KGHSH and CDR2 is LQKENI in the germline V gene. This CDR3 comprises 15 residues. Trimming left V 1 base short and J 0 bases short, with 7 bases between. CDR3 sequence: CASSPQGDSYNEQFF. CDR3 DNA sequence: TGTGCCAGCTCACCACAGGGGGACTCCTACAATGAGCAGTTCTTC.

The chain links TRBV7-6 to TRBJ2-3, with 7 bases that match TRBD1. The CDR3 is 16 residues long. Trimming at V came to 2 bases and at J to 0 bases, leaving 5 bases not matched to a gene. Germline V lookup: CDR1 SGHVS, CDR2 FNYEAQ. The CDR3 nucleotides are TGTGCCAGCAGCTTACCGGGACAGCCTAGCACAGATACGCAGTATTTT. It translates to CASSLPGQPSTDTQYF.

V and J are TRBV12-3 or TRBV12-4 and TRBJ2-5; 7 bases are shared with TRBD1. The CDR3 runs to 14 residues. V was clipped by 6 bases and J by 4 bases; unmatched bases: 8. The DNA of the CDR3 is TGTGCCAGCAGACAACAGGGGCGACGAGAGACCCAGTACTTC. Translating gives CASRQQGRRETQYF.

This clonotype was seen a single time. The chain has TRBV28 and TRBJ2-5; D possibly corresponds to TRBD2 (6 bases). This CDR3 region has 15 residues. Germline loops: CDR1 MDHEN, CDR2 SYDVKM. V was trimmed by 7 bases and J by 5 bases, leaving 20 bases between them. The CDR3 DNA reads as TGTGCCAGCAAAAGGATCCGGGGCCGGGGGGAGACCCAGTACTTC. It encodes CASKRIRGRGETQYF.

This chain uses TRBV27 with TRBJ2-2, with no clear D. V was trimmed by 4 bases and J by 9 bases, leaving 9 bases between them. The CDR3 loop spans 12 amino acids. CDR1 is MNHEY and CDR2 is SMNVEV in the germline V gene (reference sequence). CDR3 residues: CASSSRSWELFF. The CDR3 region has the DNA TGTGCCAGCAGTTCTCGGAGCTGGGAGCTGTTTTTT.

The chain has TRBV6-4 and TRBJ2-1; tentative D call: TRBD2 (5 bases). Germline CDR1 reads MRHNA; CDR2 reads SNTAGT. With 8 bases removed from V and 6 bases from J, the gap between germline ends came to 14 bases. This CDR3 region has 13 residues. This CDR3 is CASAGETGNEQFF. The CDR3 nucleotides are TGTGCCAGCGCCGGGGAAACGGGCAATGAGCAGTTCTTC.

The chain is built from TRBV29-1 and TRBJ2-1, with D possibly matching TRBD2 (5 bases). V was clipped by 2 bases and J by 9 bases, with 17 bases between them. The CDR3 loop spans 14 amino acids. Germline CDR1 is SQVTM and CDR2 is ANQGSEA. CDR3 residues: CSVEPKLVRVEQFF. CDR3 DNA sequence: TGCAGCGTTGAACCAAAACTAGTGAGGGTTGAGCAGTTCTTC.

This clonotype was observed a handful of times. The chain employs TRBV20-1 and TRBJ2-3; D unresolved. This CDR3 is 12 amino acids long. V lost 5 bases to trimming and J lost 3 bases, with 9 bases between them. Germline V gives CDR1 DFQATT, CDR2 SNEGSKA (reference sequence). CDR3 nucleotides: TGCAGTGCTCTTCCCACAACAGATACGCAGTATTTT. Protein sequence: CSALPTTDTQYF.

This clonotype was recorded many times. V gene TRBV2 combines with J gene TRBJ2-2, with D maybe TRBD2 (7 bases). This CDR3 has 15 residues. Germline CDR1 and CDR2: SNHLY and FYNNEI. V was shortened by 5 bases and J by 6 bases, with 16 bases between the two germline ends. The CDR3 DNA follows: TGTGCCAGCAGTTTCGACGGGGGGCCCCCCGGGGAGCTGTTTTTT. This translates into CASSFDGGPPGELFF.

This clonotype was counted at least ten times. The chain carries TRBV29-1 and TRBJ2-1; D ambiguous. The CDR3 is 17 amino acids. Germline V gives CDR1 SQVTM, CDR2 ANQGSEA. Trimming stripped 5 bases from V and 3 bases from J, with 23 bases between. For the CDR3, the DNA is TGCAGCGTTCAACCCCGCGTACGATCCACTGGCTACAATGAGCAGTTCTTC. Translated, it gives CSVQPRVRSTGYNEQFF.

V and J are TRBV7-3 and TRBJ2-3, with TRBD2 identical over 9 bases. V lost 4 bases to trimming and J lost 3 bases; unmatched junction nucleotides: 5. Per the germline V gene, CDR1 is SGHTA and CDR2 is FQGTGA. The CDR3 has 15 amino acids. The CDR3 DNA reads as TGTGCCAGCAGCTCGCTAGCGGGGACGACAGATACGCAGTATTTT. Translating it yields CASSSLAGTTDTQYF.

The J gene is TRBJ2-1, the V gene TRBV6-5; D remains unclear. Germline values: CDR1 MNHEY, CDR2 SVGAGI. This CDR3 is built from 12 residues. The V end lost 2 bases, the J end lost 13 bases, and 12 bases lay between the germline ends. In nucleotides, the CDR3 is TGTGCCAGCAGTTACGGGCCTTCCGTACAGTTCTTC. This encodes CASSYGPSVQFF.

This chain connects TRBV12-3 or TRBV12-4 to TRBJ2-3, with 11 bases that match TRBD2. The CDR3 totals 16 residues. J lost 3 bases, V lost 7 bases, and 9 bases had no gene match. This CDR3 is CASTPRLAGRTDTQYF. CDR3 nucleotides: TGTGCCAGCACCCCCCGACTAGCGGGAAGGACAGATACGCAGTATTTT.

This clonotype was detected a few times. The chain couples TRBV20-1 to TRBJ2-7; D unresolved. CDR1 and CDR2 (germline): DFQATT, SNEGSKA (reference sequence). The CDR3 has 15 amino acids. Between the trimmed V and J ends, which lost 3 bases and 0 bases, there was a span of 15 bases. The CDR3 here is CSASYGPVLSYEQYF. As DNA, the CDR3 is TGCAGTGCTAGTTACGGACCGGTACTCTCCTACGAGCAGTACTTC.

The count of this clonotype is one. The V and J genes are TRBV27 and TRBJ2-1; tentative D call: TRBD2 (6 bases). V lost 6 bases, J lost 9 bases, and 21 bases lay in between. Germline V gene data show CDR1 as MNHEY and CDR2 as SMNVEV (reference sequence). The CDR3 is made up of 15 amino acids. This chain's CDR3 is CASRSEAGWVSEQFF. The CDR3 DNA reads as TGTGCCAGCAGATCGGAGGCGGGATGGGTCAGTGAGCAGTTCTTC.

This clonotype was detected only a few times. The chain joins TRBV5-1 to TRBJ1-2; 11 nucleotides align to TRBD1. V dropped 0 bases and J dropped 8; count of bases not matched to a gene: 6. CDR3 length: 15 residues. The V gene's germline CDR1 is SGHRS and CDR2 YFSETQ. The CDR3 here is CASSLAGQGARGYTF. In DNA, the CDR3 is TGCGCCAGCAGCTTGGCTGGACAGGGGGCGAGGGGCTACACCTTC.

In its sample, this clonotype was seen a few times. The rearrangement links TRBV20-1 to TRBJ1-2, with D hard to call. The CDR3 is 12 amino acids. Trimming removed 5 bases from V and 8 bases from J, with 15 bases in between. Germline V gene sequence: CDR1 DFQATT, CDR2 SNEGSKA (reference sequence). CDR3 in DNA: TGCAGTGCTCCAACTCGGAGATCCGGCTACACCTTC. The encoded protein is CSAPTRRSGYTF.

This chain uses TRBV5-1 with TRBJ1-4; D gene unclear. Deletions cut 4 bases from V and 4 bases from J, with 8 bases between. Germline V gene sequence: CDR1 SGHRS, CDR2 YFSETQ. This CDR3 is 13 amino acids long. CDR3: CASSAGNNEKLFF. The CDR3 nucleotides are TGCGCCAGCAGCGCAGGAAATAATGAAAAACTGTTTTTT.

V and J are TRBV29-1 and TRBJ1-2; the D gene is possibly TRBD1 (6 bases). V lost 4 bases and J 1 base, leaving 10 bases between the germline ends. The CDR3 length is 13 residues. CDR1 is SQVTM and CDR2 is ANQGSEA in the germline V gene. The CDR3 sequence is CSVGEGGNYGYTF. CDR3 nucleotide sequence: TGCAGCGTTGGAGAGGGGGGTAACTATGGCTACACCTTC.

The sample holds many counts of this clonotype. V and J are TRBV7-8 and TRBJ2-7; D could derive from TRBD1 or TRBD2 (5 bases each). Trimming removed 5 bases at V and 2 bases at J, with 13 bases between. From germline, CDR1 is SGHVS and CDR2 FQNEAQ. This CDR3 has 14 residues. The chain's CDR3 is CASSPRDGAYEQYF. CDR3 bases: TGTGCCAGCAGCCCCAGGGACGGGGCCTACGAGCAGTACTTC.

The chain joins TRBV20-1 to TRBJ1-5; 10 bases align to TRBD1. J was trimmed by 5 bases and V by 0 bases; bases with no gene match: 7. The CDR3 consists of 16 residues. Per germline, CDR1 DFQATT and CDR2 SNEGSKA (reference sequence). CDR3 sequence: CSARDWDRGPDQPQHF. The DNA for the CDR3 is TGCAGTGCTAGAGATTGGGACAGGGGTCCGGATCAGCCCCAGCATTTT.